These 14 T cell receptor beta chains originate from one sample sequenced in a study of human T cells and chemical hapten exposure. Via MiXCR, TCRdb re-called the RACE reads, giving one row per CDR3 protein. The sample has 380,000 or so distinct CDR3 sequences; around 5.5% are singletons. Stated time point: pre-sensitization, week 0. The treatment: therapeutic diphenylcyclopropenone sensitization with weekly scalp DPC. The sample was whole blood, taken in connection with sensitization to the hapten diphenylcyclopropenone (DPC). These receptors came from a woman aged 18-35 years with alopecia areata. Some clones in this sample may be carry-over from other donors' samples.

The gene calls are TRBV10-3 and TRBJ2-2; 10 bases are a match to TRBD2. This CDR3 region has 15 residues. Germline values: CDR1 ENHRY, CDR2 SYGVKD. Trimming took 6 bases from V and 2 from J; bases not matched to a gene: 3. In DNA, the CDR3 is TGTGCCATCAGGGCTAGCGGGGGTAACACCGGGGAGCTGTTTTTT. It is translated as CAIRASGGNTGELFF.

This clonotype was counted between two and nine times. The DNA of the CDR3 is TGTGCCAGCAGCGGGGTCCGTGAAGCTTTCTTT. This gives the protein CASSGVREAFF. This chain connects TRBV3-1 to TRBJ1-1; no firm D call. V was shortened by 5 bases and J by 7 bases, with 8 bases between the two germline ends. Germline lookup yields CDR1 LGHDT and CDR2 YNNKEL (reference sequence). The CDR3 has 11 residues. The variable domain in full, with the rest retrieved from reference TRBV3-1 and TRBJ1-1, is DTAVSQTPKYLVTQMGNDKSIKCEQNLGHDTMYWYKQDSKKFLKIMFSYNNKELIINETVPNRFSPKSPDKAHLNLHINSLELGDSAVYFCASSGVREAFFGQGTRLTVV.

In its sample, this clonotype was seen a few times. V usage is TRBV6-5 and J usage is TRBJ2-7; possibly TRBD1 or TRBD2 for D (6 bases each). The CDR3 has 11 residues. Trimming left V 7 bases short and J 11 bases short, with 15 bases between. Germline V lookup: CDR1 MNHEY, CDR2 SVGAGI. CDR3: CASTGGRREYF. CDR3 coding DNA: TGTGCCAGCACTGGGGGCCGGAGGGAGTACTTC.

The V call is TRBV27, the J call TRBJ1-2; D may be TRBD1 (5 bases). CDR3 size: 12 residues. V was cut by 4 bases and J by 6 bases, with 9 bases left in between. Germline CDR1 MNHEY, CDR2 SMNVEV (reference sequence). The chain's CDR3 is CASSSSGHGYTF. The CDR3, as DNA: TGTGCCAGCAGTTCATCAGGGCATGGCTACACCTTC.

The rearrangement links TRBV6-1 to TRBJ2-3; unclear D gene. The CDR3 sequence is 13 residues long. Trimming took 7 bases from V and 1 from J, leaving 9 bases between them. The germline V gene has CDR1 MNHNS and CDR2 SASEGT. The CDR3 spells CASNFRRTDTQYF. In nucleotides, the CDR3 is TGTGCCAGCAATTTTAGACGCACAGATACGCAGTATTTT.

The chain has TRBV6-1 and TRBJ1-2; the D gene is possibly TRBD1 (5 bases). V lost 2 bases, J lost 6 bases, and 16 bases lay in between. Germline V gene sequence: CDR1 MNHNS, CDR2 SASEGT. This CDR3 is built from 15 residues. The CDR3 DNA reads TGTGCCAGCAGTGAATTACTCCCGAAGGGACATGGCTACACCTTC. Residues: CASSELLPKGHGYTF.

This chain joins TRBV5-1 and TRBJ2-3, with D hard to call. The V gene lost 3 bases and the J gene lost 0 bases, with 17 bases spanning the gap. This CDR3 has 17 residues. Germline V gives CDR1 SGHRS, CDR2 YFSETQ. Here the CDR3 DNA reads TGCGCCAGCAGCTCAAACCGCCTACAATCTAGCACAGATACGCAGTATTTT. Protein sequence: CASSSNRLQSSTDTQYF. The entire variable domain, with the rest obtained from reference TRBV5-1 and TRBJ2-3, is as follows: KAGVTQTPRYLIKTRGQQVTLSCSPISGHRSVSWYQQTPGQGLQFLFEYFSETQRNKGNFPGRFSGRQFSNSRSEMNVSTLELGDSALYLCASSSNRLQSSTDTQYFGPGTRLTVL.

The CDR3 protein is CASSLKTGGHETQYF. The CDR3 nucleotides read TGTGCCAGCAGCTTGAAGACAGGGGGTCACGAGACCCAGTACTTC. The V gene is TRBV5-8, the J gene TRBJ2-5; 9 nucleotides match TRBD1. V was pared by 1 base and J by 5 bases, with 6 bases of the junction left unmatched. Germline CDR1 SGHTS, CDR2 YDEGEE. The CDR3 loop spans 15 amino acids. The variable domain in full, completed from reference TRBV5-8 and TRBJ2-5, reads EAGVTQSPTHLIKTRGQQATLRCSPISGHTSVYWYQQALGLGLQFLLWYDEGEERNRGNFPPRFSGRQFPNYSSELNVNALELEDSALYLCASSLKTGGHETQYFGPGTRLLVL.

The rearrangement uses TRBV14 and TRBJ2-7; the D is unclear. CDR3 length: 16 residues. Germline CDR1 is SGHDN and CDR2 is FVKESK. V lost 0 bases and J lost 6, with 18 bases in between. This chain's CDR3 is CASSQEGIRASSEQYF. The CDR3 nucleotides are TGTGCCAGCAGCCAAGAAGGAATCCGGGCATCGTCCGAGCAGTACTTC. The variable domain in full, completed from reference TRBV14 and TRBJ2-7, reads EAGVTQFPSHSVIEKGQTVTLRCDPISGHDNLYWYRRVMGKEIKFLLHFVKESKQDESGMPNNRFLAERTGGTYSTLKVQPAELEDSGVYFCASSQEGIRASSEQYFGPGTRLTVT.

This clonotype was seen ten or more times. The chain employs TRBV12-3 or TRBV12-4 and TRBJ1-1; D call uncertain. The CDR3 is 14 residues long. V lost 7 bases and J 0 bases, leaving 12 bases between the germline ends. The CDR3 coding sequence is TGTGCCAGCAACCTGTTCGAGATGAACACTGAAGCTTTCTTT. Translation gives CASNLFEMNTEAFF.

This clonotype was seen at least ten times. V usage is TRBV12-3 or TRBV12-4 and J usage is TRBJ1-6, with D possibly matching TRBD1 (6 bases). CDR3 length: 13 residues. V was cut by 11 bases and J by 6 bases, with 14 bases left in between. CDR3 sequence reads: CACRGPSNSPLHF. CDR3 sequence (DNA): TGTGCCTGCCGGGGGCCCTCTAATTCACCCCTCCACTTT.

In this sample, this clonotype turned up a few times. The rearrangement joins TRBV6-5 to TRBJ2-5, with 12 nucleotides matching TRBD2. Germline loops: CDR1 MNHEY, CDR2 SVGAGI. The length of the CDR3 is 16 residues. Trimming cost V 0 bases and J 2 bases; bases outside gene matches: 1. The CDR3 bases are TGTGCCAGCAGTTACTCGCTAGCGGGGGGGCAAGAGACCCAGTACTTC. This codes for CASSYSLAGGQETQYF.

This clonotype has ten or more counts. J is TRBJ2-3 and V is TRBV7-6; the match to TRBD2 covers 9 bases. V trimming: 2 bases; J trimming: 6 bases; junction bases outside the gene matches: 9. The CDR3 length is 16 residues. Germline V lookup: CDR1 SGHVS, CDR2 FNYEAQ. The CDR3 DNA follows: TGTGCCAGCAGCTTAATGGGAGGACTAGCGTCCGATACGCAGTATTTT. Residues: CASSLMGGLASDTQYF.

This clonotype occurred many times. The V gene is TRBV5-1, the J gene TRBJ2-1; 8 bases fit TRBD2. Germline-derived CDR1 and CDR2 are SGHRS and YFSETQ. The CDR3 runs 15 residues. The V gene end was trimmed by 2 bases and the J gene end by 4 bases; junction bases not matched to a gene: 5. CDR3 nucleotide sequence: TGCGCCAGCAGCTTTAGCGGGGAAACTTACAATGAGCAGTTCTTC. This encodes CASSFSGETYNEQFF.